A selection of T cell receptor beta chains follows, all from one sample in a study of regulatory dendritic cells for organ transplantation. TCRdb's copy holds only in-frame clones and misses some; the assay was immunoSEQ multiplex PCR. The sample contains 25,000 to 30,000 clones, nearly 80% of which appear only once. What was sequenced was memory CD4+ T cells from blood. The receptors originated from a human donor in good health. The CDR3 runs from the conserved cysteine through the conserved F or W. D genes are given only for firm matches. The size of a clone is reported for some rows only, either as once, few or many, or as a class for expanded clones.

D gene | J gene | clone size | V gene | CDR3 DNA | CDR3 protein
. | TRBJ1-1 | once | TRBV7-6 | TGTGCCAGCAGCTTAGGAGGGGTCACTGAAGCTTTCTTT | CASSLGGVTEAFF
. | TRBJ2-3 | once | TRBV30 | TGTGCCTGGAACGATGTAGCCGAAACGCAGTATTTT | CAWNDVAETQYF
TRBD1 | TRBJ1-1 | once | TRBV5-1 | TGCGCCAGCAGCGGGACAGGGGACACTGAAGCTTTCTTT | CASSGTGDTEAFF
. | TRBJ2-7 | . | TRBV28 | TGTGCCAGCAGTTTAGGGGGGGCTCAAACCTACGAGCAGTACTTC | CASSLGGAQTYEQYF
TRBD2 | TRBJ2-3 | . | TRBV7-2 | TGTGCCAGCAGCTTCGGGGGGGCAGATACGCAGTATTTT | CASSFGGADTQYF
. | TRBJ1-3 | . | TRBV7-6 | TGTGCCAGCAGCTCAAATTCAGGGTCTGGAAACACCATATATTTT | CASSSNSGSGNTIYF
. | TRBJ2-5 | . | TRBV9 | TGTGCCAGCAGCGTAATGACGGTCCAAGAGACCCAGTACTTC | CASSVMTVQETQYF
. | TRBJ2-2 | . | TRBV15 | TGTGCCACCAGCATCCAGGACACCGGGGAGCTGTTTTTT | CATSIQDTGELFF
TRBD1 | TRBJ2-1 | once | TRBV2 | TGTGCCAGCAGTGAAATCAGGGGGCGGAATGAGCAGTTCTTC | CASSEIRGRNEQFF
. | TRBJ1-1 | . | TRBV9 | TGTGCCAGCAGCGTAGTACCGGAGGGGACTGAAGCTTTCTTT | CASSVVPEGTEAFF
. | TRBJ2-5 | . | TRBV7-2 | TGTGCCAGCAGCTTGCAAGAGACCCAGTACTTC | CASSLQETQYF
. | TRBJ2-2 | . | TRBV5-1 | TGCGCCAGCAGCTTGGACGGCACGAACACCGGGGAGCTGTTTTTT | CASSLDGTNTGELFF
TRBD1 | TRBJ1-1 | . | TRBV5-4 | TGTGCCAGCAGCCAAATGGGACAGGCGGACACTGAAGCTTTCTTT | CASSQMGQADTEAFF
. | TRBJ2-5 | . | TRBV14 | TGTGCCAGCAGACGTCGCCTGGGGTCCGATTGGGAGACCCAGTACTTC | CASRRRLGSDWETQYF
. | TRBJ2-7 | . | TRBV19 | TGTGCCAGTAGTATAGAAGGGGACGAGCAGTACTTC | CASSIEGDEQYF
. | TRBJ2-1 | . | TRBV7-6 | TGTGCCAGCAGCGCCGATTTCGATGAGCAGTTCTTC | CASSADFDEQFF
. | TRBJ1-2 | few | TRBV7-9 | TGTGCCAGCAGCTCCCCAGCTTCTAACTATGGCTACACCTTC | CASSSPASNYGYTF
. | TRBJ2-1 | . | TRBV11-2 | TGTGCCAGCAGCCCACGATGGGGTTCCTACAATGAGCAGTTCTTC | CASSPRWGSYNEQFF
. | TRBJ1-2 | . | TRBV2 | TGTGCCAGCGGAGAGACGAGAGGGGGGTATGGCTACACCTTC | CASGETRGGYGYTF
. | TRBJ2-5 | . | TRBV28 | TGTGCCAGCAGTTCCCCCCTTCAAGAGACCCAGTACTTC | CASSSPLQETQYF
. | TRBJ2-3 | . | TRBV5-4 | TGTGCCAGCAGCTTGCGCAGGGGCTCAGATACGCAGTATTTT | CASSLRRGSDTQYF
. | TRBJ2-5 | . | TRBV14 | TGTGCCAGCAGCTCCGCGGGACAAACCCGGGAGACCCAGTACTTC | CASSSAGQTRETQYF
. | TRBJ2-1 | . | TRBV7-9 | TGTGCCAGCAGCTTAGGGATGACAGACTACAATGAGCAGTTCTTC | CASSLGMTDYNEQFF
TRBD2 | TRBJ2-7 | . | TRBV11-2 | TGTGCCAGCAGCTTATACCCGCTAGCGGGATATGAGCAGTACTTC | CASSLYPLAGYEQYF
TRBD2 | TRBJ2-5 | . | TRBV7-6 | TGTGCCAGCAGCTTAACGGGGGGGTACGGAGAGACCCAGTACTTC | CASSLTGGYGETQYF
TRBD1 | TRBJ1-1 | . | TRBV11-2 | TGTGCCAGCAGTTCATCGGACAGGGGGAGCACTGAAGCTTTCTTT | CASSSSDRGSTEAFF
. | TRBJ2-2 | . | TRBV10-1 | TGCGCCGCCCAGACACACACCCTGATTAGTACCGGGGAGCTGTTTTTT | CAAQTHTLISTGELFF
. | TRBJ2-7 | once | TRBV5-1 | TGCGCCAGCAGACCGACAGGCCTAAGCTCCTACGAGCAGTACTTC | CASRPTGLSSYEQYF
TRBD1 | TRBJ2-3 | . | TRBV19 | TGTGCCAGTAGTATCGGGGTACAGGGGATGACGCAGTATTTT | CASSIGVQGMTQYF
TRBD2 | TRBJ2-5 | . | TRBV4-2 | TGTGCCAGCAGCACCGGGACTAGCTTTAGGATCAAGGAGACCCAGTACTTC | CASSTGTSFRIKETQYF
. | TRBJ1-5 | few | TRBV4-2 | TGTGCCAGCAGCCAAGATGGGGGGGGCAGCCCCGAGGTCTATCAGCCCCAGCATTTT | CASSQDGGGSPEVYQPQHF
. | TRBJ2-3 | . | TRBV5-8 | TGTGCCAGCAGCTTAGGCCGTTCTCTCCCAGATACGCAGTATTTT | CASSLGRSLPDTQYF
TRBD2 | TRBJ2-1 | . | TRBV6-4 | TGTGCCAACCCTATATTCGGACTAGCCGACCGCGATGAGCAGTTCTTC | CANPIFGLADRDEQFF
. | TRBJ2-7 | . | TRBV6-1 | TGTGCCAGCAGTGAAGCGCTTCAGGGCGGAGCCTACGAGCAGTACTTC | CASSEALQGGAYEQYF
. | TRBJ2-1 | few | TRBV7-2 | TGTGCCAGCAGCCCCTACCTATACAATGAGCAGTTCTTC | CASSPYLYNEQFF
TRBD1 | TRBJ2-2 | few | TRBV7-9 | TGTGCTGGACAGGGGGGCGGGGAGCTGTTTTTT | CAGQGGGELFF
. | TRBJ2-1 | . | TRBV28 | TGTGCCAGCAGCTGGACAGCCTCCTACAATGAGCAGTTCTTC | CASSWTASYNEQFF
TRBD2 | TRBJ2-7 | . | TRBV10-3 | TGTGCCATCTCTACTAGCGACTCTACGTGGAAGCAGTACTTC | CAISTSDSTWKQYF
. | TRBJ1-5 | . | TRBV28 | TGTGCCAGCAGGCTTTTGGGGCAGCTACAGCCCCAGCATTTT | CASRLLGQLQPQHF
TRBD1 | TRBJ1-2 | . | TRBV29-1 | TGCAGCGGAGCTTCAGGGGGCCGCTATGGCTACACCTTC | CSGASGGRYGYTF
. | TRBJ2-1 | . | TRBV5-6 | TGTGCCAGCAGCCTCTGGCGGGACTCCTACAATGAGCAGTTCTTC | CASSLWRDSYNEQFF
. | TRBJ1-6 | . | TRBV5-6 | TGTGCCAGCAGCTTGGGAGAGGGGACACCCCTCCACTTT | CASSLGEGTPLHF
. | TRBJ2-2 | . | TRBV6-1 | TGTGCCAGCAGTGGCCCCCTGGGGGGCGTAGCCGGGGAGCTGTTTTTT | CASSGPLGGVAGELFF
. | TRBJ1-6 | . | TRBV4-3 | TGCGCCAGCAGCCAGGAGACACAGGGAGGACGGTCACCCCTCCACTTT | CASSQETQGGRSPLHF
TRBD1 | TRBJ1-6 | once | TRBV27 | TGTGCCAGCAGTTTGTACAGGGGATCCTATAATTCACCCCTCCACTTT | CASSLYRGSYNSPLHF